This is a list of T cell receptor beta chains from one sample in a study of CD4 and CD8 cells across lung adenocarcinoma regions. TCRdb re-called the PCR reads through MiXCR, storing one row per CDR3 protein. In the table there are approximately 20,000 distinct CDR3 sequences, 46% of which are singletons. The sequenced material came from CD4+ T cells from the margin of a lung tumor. The receptor set was obtained from a male donor with lung adenocarcinoma. The CD4 and CD8 labels of this study may be unreliable. Both conserved end residues are part of each CDR3. D genes are given only for firm matches. For some rows the clone size is stated as once, few or many, or as a class when expanded; others skip it.

TRBV6-1	TRBD2	14	medium-sized	TRBJ2-3	TGTGTCTCGAGGGAGGGCCGAGGAACAGATACGCAGTATTTT	CVSREGRGTDTQYF
TRBV7-2	TRBD1	14	once	TRBJ2-7	TGTGGCAGCAGGGGGCCGGGGGCCAAAGACACGCAGTACTTC	CGSRGPGAKDTQYF
TRBV7-2	.	15	large	TRBJ2-1	TGTGCCAGCAGCCGCGGTCTAAGTCCCTACAATGAGCAGTTCTTC	CASSRGLSPYNEQFF
TRBV7-6	.	14	few	TRBJ1-1	TGTGCCAGCAGCTTAAGTTCGGGCAACACTGAAGCTTTCTTT	CASSLSSGNTEAFF
TRBV4-2	.	15	.	TRBJ2-5	TGTGCCAGCAGCCAAAAAAGGGCAGATCAAGAGACCCAGTACTTC	CASSQKRADQETQYF
TRBV6-5	.	18	.	TRBJ2-4	TGTGCCAGCAGTTGCCCCGGACTGGGGCTGAGCGCTAAAAACATTCAGTACTTC	CASSCPGLGLSAKNIQYF
TRBV4-1	TRBD2	14	many	TRBJ2-2	TGCGCCAGCAGCCAGCTAGCGGGAACCGGGGAGCTGTTTTTT	CASSQLAGTGELFF
TRBV7-2	.	16	.	TRBJ2-4	TGTGCCAGCACGAGGGTCGGGGGAGGTGCGCAAGACATTCAGTACTTC	CASTRVGGGAQDIQYF
TRBV6-1	.	17	medium-sized	TRBJ1-1	TGTGCCAGCAGGAATGGAGGGGATCAAACCTTGAACACTGAAGCTTTCTTT	CASRNGGDQTLNTEAFF
TRBV7-2	TRBD2	15	.	TRBJ2-5	TGTGCCAGCAGCTTAGGCGGGGGGCTCCAAGAGACCCAGTACTTC	CASSLGGGLQETQYF
TRBV5-4	.	14	.	TRBJ2-5	TGTGCGGGCAGCTGGGGCCTTGTCGAAGAGACCCAGTACTTC	CAGSWGLVEETQYF
TRBV6-1	TRBD2	13	.	TRBJ2-3	TGTGCCAGCAGCCGGGGGCGGGAGGGCATTCAGTATTTT	CASSRGREGIQYF
TRBV3-1	TRBD2	13	few	TRBJ2-1	TGTGCCAGCAGCCGGGGGGGGAGGGATGAGCAGTTCTTC	CASSRGGRDEQFF
TRBV11-3	TRBD1	14	.	TRBJ2-5	TGTGCCAGCAGCGCCAGGGACAGCCAAGAGACCCAGTACTTC	CASSARDSQETQYF
TRBV7-2	.	13	many	TRBJ2-5	TGTGCCAGCAGAAAGGACGGCGATGGGACCCAGTACTTC	CASRKDGDGTQYF
TRBV7-6	.	15	.	TRBJ2-7	TGTGCCAGCAGCTTAAGGTTCGAAGGCGGCTACGAGCAGTACTTC	CASSLRFEGGYEQYF